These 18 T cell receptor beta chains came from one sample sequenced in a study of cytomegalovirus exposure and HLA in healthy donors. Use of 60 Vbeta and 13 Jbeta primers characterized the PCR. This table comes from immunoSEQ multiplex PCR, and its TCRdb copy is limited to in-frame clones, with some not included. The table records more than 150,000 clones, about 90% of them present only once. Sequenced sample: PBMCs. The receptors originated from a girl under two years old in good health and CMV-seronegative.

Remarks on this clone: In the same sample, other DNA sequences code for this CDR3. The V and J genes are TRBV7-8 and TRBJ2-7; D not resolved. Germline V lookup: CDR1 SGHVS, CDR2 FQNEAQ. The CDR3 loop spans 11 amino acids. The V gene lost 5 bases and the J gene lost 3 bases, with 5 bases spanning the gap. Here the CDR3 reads CASSPFYEQYF. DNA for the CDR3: TGTGCCAGCAGCCCCTTCTACGAGCAGTACTTC.

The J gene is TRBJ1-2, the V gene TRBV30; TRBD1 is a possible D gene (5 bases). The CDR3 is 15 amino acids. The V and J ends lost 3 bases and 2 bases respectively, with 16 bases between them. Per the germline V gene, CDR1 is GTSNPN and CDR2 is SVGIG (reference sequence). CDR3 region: CAWSHPPGPNYGYTF. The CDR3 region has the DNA TGTGCCTGGAGCCACCCCCCAGGGCCCAACTATGGCTACACCTTC.

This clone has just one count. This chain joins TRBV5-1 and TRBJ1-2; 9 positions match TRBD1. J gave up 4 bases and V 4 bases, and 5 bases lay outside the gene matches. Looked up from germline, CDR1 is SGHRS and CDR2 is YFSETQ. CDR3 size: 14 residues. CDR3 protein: CASSPMTGGYGYTF. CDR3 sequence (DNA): TGCGCCAGCAGCCCAATGACAGGGGGCTATGGCTACACCTTC.

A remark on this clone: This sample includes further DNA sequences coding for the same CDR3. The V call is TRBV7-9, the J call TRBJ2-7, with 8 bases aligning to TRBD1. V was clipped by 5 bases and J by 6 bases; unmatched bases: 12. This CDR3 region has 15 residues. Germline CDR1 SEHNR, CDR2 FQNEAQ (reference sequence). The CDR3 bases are TGTGCCAGCAGCCCAAGGAGGACAGGGCGGTCCGAGCAGTACTTC. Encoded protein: CASSPRRTGRSEQYF.

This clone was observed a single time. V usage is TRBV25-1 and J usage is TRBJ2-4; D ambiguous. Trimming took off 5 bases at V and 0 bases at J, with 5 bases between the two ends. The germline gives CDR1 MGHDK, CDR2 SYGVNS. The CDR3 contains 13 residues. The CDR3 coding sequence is TGTGCCAGCAGTTCTGTAGCCAAAAACATTCAGTACTTC. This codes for CASSSVAKNIQYF.

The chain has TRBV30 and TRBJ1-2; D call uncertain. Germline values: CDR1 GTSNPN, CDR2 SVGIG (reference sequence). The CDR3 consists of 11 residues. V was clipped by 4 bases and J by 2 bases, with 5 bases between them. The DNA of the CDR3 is TGTGCCTGGACCCAAAACTATGGCTACACCTTC. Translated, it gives CAWTQNYGYTF.

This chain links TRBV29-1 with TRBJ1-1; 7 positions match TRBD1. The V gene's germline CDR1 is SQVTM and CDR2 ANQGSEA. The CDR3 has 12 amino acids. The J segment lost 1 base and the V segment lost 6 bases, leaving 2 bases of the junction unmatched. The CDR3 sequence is CSVDRANTEAFF. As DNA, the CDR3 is TGCAGCGTCGACAGGGCGAACACTGAAGCTTTCTTT.

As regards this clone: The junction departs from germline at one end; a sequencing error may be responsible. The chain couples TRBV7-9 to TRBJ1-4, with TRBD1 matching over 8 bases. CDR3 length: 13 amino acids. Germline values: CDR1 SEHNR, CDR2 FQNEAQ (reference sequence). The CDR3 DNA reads TGTGTCAGCAAAGGACAGGGAGTGGAAAAACTGTTTTTT. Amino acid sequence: CVSKGQGVEKLFF.

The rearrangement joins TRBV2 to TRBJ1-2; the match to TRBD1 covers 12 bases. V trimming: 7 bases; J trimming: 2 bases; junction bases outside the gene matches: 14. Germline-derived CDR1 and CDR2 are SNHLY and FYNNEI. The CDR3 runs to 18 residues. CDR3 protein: CASTRSGTGGGHNYGYTF. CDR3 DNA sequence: TGTGCCAGCACCAGGAGTGGGACAGGGGGCGGCCACAACTATGGCTACACCTTC.

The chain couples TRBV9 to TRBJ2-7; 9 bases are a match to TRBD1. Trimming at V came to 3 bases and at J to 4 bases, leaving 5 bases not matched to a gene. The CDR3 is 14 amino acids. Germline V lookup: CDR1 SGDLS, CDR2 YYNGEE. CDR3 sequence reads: CASSAQGAVYEQYF. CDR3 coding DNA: TGTGCCAGCAGCGCACAGGGGGCGGTATACGAGCAGTACTTC.

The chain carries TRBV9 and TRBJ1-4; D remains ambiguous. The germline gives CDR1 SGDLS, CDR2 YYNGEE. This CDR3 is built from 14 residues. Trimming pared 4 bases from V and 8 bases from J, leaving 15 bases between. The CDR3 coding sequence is TGTGCCAGCAGCATGAGACAATCGGGGGAAAAACTGTTTTTT. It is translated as CASSMRQSGEKLFF.

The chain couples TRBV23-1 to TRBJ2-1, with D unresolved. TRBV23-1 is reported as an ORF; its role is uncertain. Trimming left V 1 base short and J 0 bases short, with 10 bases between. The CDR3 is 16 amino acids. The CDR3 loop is CASSQLNKSSYNEQFF. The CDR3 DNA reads TGCGCCAGCAGTCAATTGAACAAAAGCTCCTACAATGAGCAGTTCTTC.

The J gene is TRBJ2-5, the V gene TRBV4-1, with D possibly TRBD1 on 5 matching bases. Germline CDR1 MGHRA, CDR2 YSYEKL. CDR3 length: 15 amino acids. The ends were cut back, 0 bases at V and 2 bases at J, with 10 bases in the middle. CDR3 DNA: TGCGCCAGCAGCCAAGATAGCAGGGCTCAAGAGACCCAGTACTTC. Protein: CASSQDSRAQETQYF.

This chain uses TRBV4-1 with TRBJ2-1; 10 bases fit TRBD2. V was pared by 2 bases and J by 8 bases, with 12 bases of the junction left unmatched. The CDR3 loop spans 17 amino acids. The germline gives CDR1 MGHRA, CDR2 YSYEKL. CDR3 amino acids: CASSQRPSGGALDEQFF. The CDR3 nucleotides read TGCGCCAGCAGCCAACGACCCAGCGGGGGGGCTTTGGATGAGCAGTTCTTC.

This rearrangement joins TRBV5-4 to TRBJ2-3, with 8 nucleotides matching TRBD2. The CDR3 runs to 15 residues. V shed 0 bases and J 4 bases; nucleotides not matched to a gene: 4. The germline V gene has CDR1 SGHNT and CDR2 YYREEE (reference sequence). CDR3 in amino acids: CASSLGGTSADTQYF. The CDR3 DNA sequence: TGTGCCAGCAGCTTGGGTGGGACTAGTGCAGATACGCAGTATTTT.

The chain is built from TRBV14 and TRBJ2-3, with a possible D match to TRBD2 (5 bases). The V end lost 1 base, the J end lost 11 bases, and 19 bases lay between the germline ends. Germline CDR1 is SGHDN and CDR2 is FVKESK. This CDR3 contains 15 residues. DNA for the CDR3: TGTGCCAGCAGCCAAGGTGGGAGTCTTCTCCGGGAGCAGTATTTT. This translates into CASSQGGSLLREQYF. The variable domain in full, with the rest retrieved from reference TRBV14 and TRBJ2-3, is EAGVTQFPSHSVIEKGQTVTLRCDPISGHDNLYWYRRVMGKEIKFLLHFVKESKQDESGMPNNRFLAERTGGTYSTLKVQPAELEDSGVYFCASSQGGSLLREQYFGPGTRLTVL.

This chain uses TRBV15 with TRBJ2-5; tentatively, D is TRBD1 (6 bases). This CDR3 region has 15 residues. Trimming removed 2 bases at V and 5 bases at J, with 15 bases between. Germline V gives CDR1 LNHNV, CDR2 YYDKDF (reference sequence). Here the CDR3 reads CATSRFEWGPETQYF. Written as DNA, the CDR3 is TGTGCCACCAGCAGATTCGAGTGGGGGCCGGAGACCCAGTACTTC.

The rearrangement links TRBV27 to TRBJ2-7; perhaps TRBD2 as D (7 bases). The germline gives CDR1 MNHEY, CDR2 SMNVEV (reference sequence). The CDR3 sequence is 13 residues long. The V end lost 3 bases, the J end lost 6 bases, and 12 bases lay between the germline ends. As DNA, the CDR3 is TGTGCCAGCAGTTTTGGGAGGGGGACCGAGCAGTACTTC. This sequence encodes CASSFGRGTEQYF.